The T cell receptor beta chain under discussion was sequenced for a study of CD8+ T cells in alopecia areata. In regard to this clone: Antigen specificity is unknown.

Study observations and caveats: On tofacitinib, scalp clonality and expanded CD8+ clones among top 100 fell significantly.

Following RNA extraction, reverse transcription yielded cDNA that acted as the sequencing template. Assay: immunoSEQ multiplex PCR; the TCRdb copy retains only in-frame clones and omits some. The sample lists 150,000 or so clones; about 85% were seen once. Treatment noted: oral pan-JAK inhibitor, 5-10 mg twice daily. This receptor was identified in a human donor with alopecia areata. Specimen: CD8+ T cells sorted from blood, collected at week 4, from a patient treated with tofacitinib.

The CDR3 reads CAWGLAGGTDTQYF. For the CDR3, the DNA is TGTGCCTGGGGACTAGCGGGAGGCACAGATACGCAGTATTTT. This chain connects TRBV30 to TRBJ2-3, with 13 bases fitting TRBD2. The junction had 0 bases not matched to a gene; V was cut back by 5 bases and J by 1 base. The V gene's germline CDR1 is GTSNPN and CDR2 SVGIG (reference sequence). This CDR3 is built from 14 residues.